The rows below give T cell receptor beta chains drawn from one sample of a study of blood T cell repertoires in COVID-19. Using immunoSEQ multiplex PCR, the repertoire was profiled, and TCRdb retains in-frame clones only, with some absent. This sample has roughly 110,000 clones, with 71% found just once. Sequencing was performed on peripheral blood. The receptors derive from a human donor with acute or convalescent COVID-19. The donor label of this sample is uncertain. The CDR3 runs from the conserved cysteine through the conserved F or W. A D gene is named only where the DNA matches it firmly. Clone size is shown for a subset of rows, as once, few, many or a class of expanded clone.

TRBJ2-3 TRBV5-1 few . CASSPGAGQGTDTQYF TGCGCCAGCAGCCCGGGAGCGGGACAGGGCACAGATACGCAGTATTTT
TRBJ2-7 TRBV28 . TRBD2 CASSSKRWRGGSYEQYF TGTGCCAGCAGTTCGAAACGGTGGCGGGGGGGCTCCTACGAGCAGTACTTC
TRBJ2-6 TRBV4-1 . . CASSQERRSWANVLTF TGCGCCAGCAGCCAAGAAAGGAGGTCATGGGCCAACGTCCTGACTTTC
TRBJ1-4 TRBV10-2 . . CASSESSYEKLFF TGCGCCAGCAGTGAGTCGTCGTATGAAAAACTGTTTTTT
TRBJ2-5 TRBV5-1 . . CASSLMVGRETQYF TGCGCCAGCAGCTTGATGGTGGGGAGAGAGACCCAGTACTTC
TRBJ1-2 TRBV7-8 few . CASSPLTGNGYTF TGTGCCAGCAGCCCTCTCACAGGGAATGGCTACACCTTC
TRBJ2-5 TRBV5-1 . TRBD2 CASSPQAGAVTAQYF TGCGCCAGCAGCCCCCAAGCGGGGGCGGTCACGGCCCAGTACTTC
TRBJ1-4 TRBV15 few . CATSRGRAGNEKLFF TGTGCCACCAGCAGAGGAAGGGCAGGGAATGAAAAACTGTTTTTT
TRBJ1-6 TRBV7-9 . TRBD1 CASSRQGDNSPLHF TGTGCCAGCAGCAGACAGGGCGATAATTCACCCCTCCACTTT
TRBJ1-5 TRBV11-2 few . CASSQGGDNQPQHF TGTGCCAGCAGCCAAGGGGGGGATAATCAGCCCCAGCATTTT
TRBJ1-4 TRBV2 . TRBD1 CASMDRTEKLFF TGTGCCAGCATGGACAGGACTGAAAAACTGTTTTTT
TRBJ2-1 TRBV7-3 . . CASSLGGLNEQFF TGTGCCAGCAGCTTAGGGGGACTCAATGAGCAGTTCTTC
TRBJ1-6 TRBV9 few TRBD1 CASSRGQNNSPLHF TGTGCCAGCAGCCGGGGACAGAATAATTCACCCCTCCACTTT
TRBJ1-1 TRBV4-2 . . CASRRGTEAFF TGTGCCAGCAGGAGGGGCACTGAAGCTTTCTTT
TRBJ1-5 TRBV2 few . CASSTVSPNQPQHF TGTGCCAGCAGTACCGTAAGCCCCAATCAGCCCCAGCATTTT
TRBJ1-3 TRBV7-6 few . CASSPNRVRGNTIYF TGTGCCAGCAGCCCCAATCGCGTCCGGGGAAACACCATATATTTT
TRBJ1-2 TRBV5-6 . . CASSRRTVYGYTF TGTGCCAGCAGCAGGAGGACAGTTTATGGCTACACCTTC